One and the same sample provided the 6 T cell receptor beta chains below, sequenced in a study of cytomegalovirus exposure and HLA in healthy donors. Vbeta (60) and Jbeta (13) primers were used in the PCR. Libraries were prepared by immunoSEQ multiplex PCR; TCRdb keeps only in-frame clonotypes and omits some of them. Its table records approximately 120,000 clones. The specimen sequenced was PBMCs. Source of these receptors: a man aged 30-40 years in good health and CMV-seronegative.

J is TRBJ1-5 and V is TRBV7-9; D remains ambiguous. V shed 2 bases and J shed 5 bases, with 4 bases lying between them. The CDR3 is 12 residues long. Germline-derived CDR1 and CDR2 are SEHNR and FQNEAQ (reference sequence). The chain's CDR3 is CASSLRDQPQHF. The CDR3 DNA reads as TGTGCCAGCAGCTTACGGGATCAGCCCCAGCATTTT.

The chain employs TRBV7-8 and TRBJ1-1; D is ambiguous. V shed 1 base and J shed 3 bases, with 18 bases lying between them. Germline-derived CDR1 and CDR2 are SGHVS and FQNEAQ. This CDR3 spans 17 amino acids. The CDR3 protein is CASSLGAPWAADTEAFF. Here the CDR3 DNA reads TGTGCCAGCAGCTTAGGGGCCCCTTGGGCCGCTGACACTGAAGCTTTCTTT. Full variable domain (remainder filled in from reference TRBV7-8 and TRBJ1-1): GAGVSQSPRYKVAKRGQDVALRCDPISGHVSLFWYQQALGQGPEFLTYFQNEAQLDKSGLPSDRFFAERPEGSVSTLKIQRTQQEDSAVYLCASSLGAPWAADTEAFFGQGTRLTVV.

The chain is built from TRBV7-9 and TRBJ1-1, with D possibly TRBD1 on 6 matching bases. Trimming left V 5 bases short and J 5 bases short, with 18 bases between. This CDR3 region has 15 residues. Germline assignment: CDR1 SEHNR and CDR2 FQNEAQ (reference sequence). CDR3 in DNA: TGTGCCAGCAGCCTAGTATTGGGAGGGGGAACTGAAGCTTTCTTT. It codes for CASSLVLGGGTEAFF.

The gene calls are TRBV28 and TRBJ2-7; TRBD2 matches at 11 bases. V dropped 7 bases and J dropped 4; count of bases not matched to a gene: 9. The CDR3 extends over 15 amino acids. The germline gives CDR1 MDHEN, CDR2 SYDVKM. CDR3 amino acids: CASIYGVAGGYEQYF. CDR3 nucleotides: TGTGCCAGCATCTATGGGGTAGCGGGAGGGTACGAGCAGTACTTC.

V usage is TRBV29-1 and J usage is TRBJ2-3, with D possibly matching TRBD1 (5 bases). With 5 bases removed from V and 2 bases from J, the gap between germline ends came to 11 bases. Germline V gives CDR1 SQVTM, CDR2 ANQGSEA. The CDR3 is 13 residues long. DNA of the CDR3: TGCAGCGTTATATCAGGGTTCACAGATACGCAGTATTTT. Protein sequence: CSVISGFTDTQYF.

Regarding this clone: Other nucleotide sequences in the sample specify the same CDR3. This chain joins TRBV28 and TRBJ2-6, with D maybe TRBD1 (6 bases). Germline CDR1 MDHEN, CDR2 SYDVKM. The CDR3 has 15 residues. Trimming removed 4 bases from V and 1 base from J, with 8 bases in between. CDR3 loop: CASSSTGSGANVLTF. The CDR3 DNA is TGTGCCAGCAGTTCTACAGGGTCTGGGGCCAACGTCCTGACTTTC.